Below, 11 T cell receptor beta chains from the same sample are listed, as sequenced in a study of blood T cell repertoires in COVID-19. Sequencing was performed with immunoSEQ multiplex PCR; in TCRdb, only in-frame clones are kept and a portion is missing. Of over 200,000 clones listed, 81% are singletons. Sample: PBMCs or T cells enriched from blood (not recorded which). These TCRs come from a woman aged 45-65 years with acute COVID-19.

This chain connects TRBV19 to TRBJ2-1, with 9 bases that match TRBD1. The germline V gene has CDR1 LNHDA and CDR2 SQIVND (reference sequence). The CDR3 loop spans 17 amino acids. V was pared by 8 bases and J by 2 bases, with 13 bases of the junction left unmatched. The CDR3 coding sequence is TGTGCCAGTTATCCAGTCTCAACAGGGGGCCCCTACAATGAGCAGTTCTTC. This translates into CASYPVSTGGPYNEQFF.

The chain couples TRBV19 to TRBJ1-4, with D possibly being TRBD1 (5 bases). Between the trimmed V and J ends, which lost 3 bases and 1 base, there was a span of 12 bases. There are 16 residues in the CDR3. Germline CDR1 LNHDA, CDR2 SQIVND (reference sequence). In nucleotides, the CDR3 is TGTGCCAGTAGTATGTTTAAGGGGCTAACTAATGAAAAACTGTTTTTT. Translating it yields CASSMFKGLTNEKLFF.

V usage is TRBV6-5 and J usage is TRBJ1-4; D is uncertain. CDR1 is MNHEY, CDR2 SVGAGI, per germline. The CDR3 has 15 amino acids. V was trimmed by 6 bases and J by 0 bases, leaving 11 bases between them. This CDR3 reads CASRRSVATNEKLFF. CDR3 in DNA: TGTGCCAGCAGGCGATCTGTGGCAACTAATGAAAAACTGTTTTTT.

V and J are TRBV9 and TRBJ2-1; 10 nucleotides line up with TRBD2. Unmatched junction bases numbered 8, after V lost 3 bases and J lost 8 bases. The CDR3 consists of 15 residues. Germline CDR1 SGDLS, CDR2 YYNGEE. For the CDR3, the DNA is TGTGCCAGCAGCGCAGCGGGAGGGTACGGCGATGAGCAGTTCTTC. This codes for CASSAAGGYGDEQFF.

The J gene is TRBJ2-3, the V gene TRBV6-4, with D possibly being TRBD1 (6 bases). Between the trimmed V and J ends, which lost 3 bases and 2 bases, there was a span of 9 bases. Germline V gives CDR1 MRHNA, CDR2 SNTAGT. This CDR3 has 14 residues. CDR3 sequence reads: CASSDQGSTDTQYF. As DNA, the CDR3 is TGTGCCAGCAGTGATCAGGGGTCCACAGATACGCAGTATTTT.

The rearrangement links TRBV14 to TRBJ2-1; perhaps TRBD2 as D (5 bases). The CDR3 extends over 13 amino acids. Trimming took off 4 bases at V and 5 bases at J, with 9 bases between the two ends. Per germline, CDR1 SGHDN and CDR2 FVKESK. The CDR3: CASSPAGNNEQFF. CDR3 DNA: TGTGCCAGCAGCCCCGCCGGGAACAATGAGCAGTTCTTC.

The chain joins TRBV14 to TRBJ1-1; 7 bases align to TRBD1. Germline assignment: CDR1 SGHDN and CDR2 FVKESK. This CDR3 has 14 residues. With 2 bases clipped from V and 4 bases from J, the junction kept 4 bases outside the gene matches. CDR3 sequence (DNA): TGTGCCAGCAGCCAACAGGGGGGTAGCACTGAAGCTTTCTTT. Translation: CASSQQGGSTEAFF.

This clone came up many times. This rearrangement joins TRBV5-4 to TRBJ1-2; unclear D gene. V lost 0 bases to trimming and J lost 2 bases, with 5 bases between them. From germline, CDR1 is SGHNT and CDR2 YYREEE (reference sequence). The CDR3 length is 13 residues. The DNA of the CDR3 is TGTGCCAGCAGCTTGGCACAGAACTATGGCTACACCTTC. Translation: CASSLAQNYGYTF.

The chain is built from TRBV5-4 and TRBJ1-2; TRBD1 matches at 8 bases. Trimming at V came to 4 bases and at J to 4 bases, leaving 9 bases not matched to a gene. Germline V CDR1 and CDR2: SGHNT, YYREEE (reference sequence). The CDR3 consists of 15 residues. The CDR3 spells CASSLADRVSYGYTF. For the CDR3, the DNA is TGTGCCAGCAGCCTAGCGGACAGGGTCTCCTATGGCTACACCTTC.

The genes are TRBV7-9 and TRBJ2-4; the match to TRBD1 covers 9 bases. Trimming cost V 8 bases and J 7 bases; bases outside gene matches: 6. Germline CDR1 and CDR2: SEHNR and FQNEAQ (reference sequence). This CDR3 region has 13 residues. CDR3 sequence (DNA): TGTGCCAGCTCGGGACAGGGTGAGAACATTCAGTACTTC. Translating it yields CASSGQGENIQYF.

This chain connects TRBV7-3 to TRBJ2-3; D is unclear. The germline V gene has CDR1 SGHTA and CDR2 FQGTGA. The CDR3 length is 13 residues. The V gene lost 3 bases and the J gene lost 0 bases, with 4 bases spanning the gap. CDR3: CASSFGSTDTQYF. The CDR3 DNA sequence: TGTGCCAGCAGCTTCGGTAGCACAGATACGCAGTATTTT.